These 16 T cell receptor beta chains came from one sample sequenced in a study of cytomegalovirus exposure and HLA in healthy donors. PCR involved 60 Vbeta and 13 Jbeta primers. The method was immunoSEQ multiplex PCR; TCRdb's version includes in-frame clones alone and lacks a portion of them. The sample contains some 140,000 clones, 76% of which appear only once. Sequencing was carried out using PBMCs. Receptors were obtained from a man aged 35-49 years in good health and CMV-seronegative.

V and J are TRBV6-1 and TRBJ2-2; 9 bases are a match to TRBD1. The CDR3 spans 14 residues. Germline lookup yields CDR1 MNHNS and CDR2 SASEGT. V lost 9 bases, J lost 7 bases, and 9 bases stayed unmatched. The CDR3 bases are TGTGCCAGTGTAACAGGGGGCGCTGGCGGGGAGCTGTTTTTT. This translates into CASVTGGAGGELFF.

The chain is built from TRBV4-2 and TRBJ2-6, with D possibly being TRBD1 (5 bases). Trimming left V 4 bases short and J 0 bases short, with 16 bases between. The CDR3 has 18 residues. The germline V gene encodes CDR1 LGHNA and CDR2 YNFKEQ. The CDR3 here is CASSRLGRALSGANVLTF. In nucleotides, the CDR3 is TGTGCCAGCAGCCGTTTGGGCAGGGCGCTCTCTGGGGCCAACGTCCTGACTTTC.

The J gene is TRBJ2-7, the V gene TRBV30; D gene unclear. Trimming removed 5 bases from V and 9 bases from J, with 14 bases in between. Per germline, CDR1 GTSNPN and CDR2 SVGIG (reference sequence). This CDR3 comprises 11 residues. The CDR3 bases are TGTGCCTGGGGGCCGGTCCTGAGGCAGTACTTC. It yields the protein CAWGPVLRQYF.

The V and J genes are TRBV7-6 and TRBJ1-6; TRBD1 agrees at 7 bases. Germline V gene sequence: CDR1 SGHVS, CDR2 FNYEAQ. The CDR3 is 17 amino acids. J was trimmed by 5 bases and V by 5 bases; bases with no gene match: 12. CDR3 bases: TGTGCCAGCAGCCCTGGCGGGCGGGGACAGCATAATTCACCCCTCCACTTT. Its translation: CASSPGGRGQHNSPLHF.

The chain uses TRBV5-1 and TRBJ2-3; no clear D gene. The ends were cut back, 0 bases at V and 0 bases at J, with 8 bases in the middle. Per the germline V gene, CDR1 is SGHRS and CDR2 is YFSETQ. The CDR3 contains 15 residues. The CDR3 sequence is CASSLDFTSTDTQYF. DNA for the CDR3: TGCGCCAGCAGCTTGGACTTCACTAGCACAGATACGCAGTATTTT. The full variable domain, in which reference TRBV5-1 and TRBJ2-3 provide the parts outside the CDR3, is KAGVTQTPRYLIKTRGQQVTLSCSPISGHRSVSWYQQTPGQGLQFLFEYFSETQRNKGNFPGRFSGRQFSNSRSEMNVSTLELGDSALYLCASSLDFTSTDTQYFGPGTRLTVL.

This sequence joins TRBV5-4 and TRBJ1-1; D ambiguous. The V and J ends lost 2 bases and 4 bases respectively, with 15 bases between them. From germline, CDR1 is SGHNT and CDR2 YYREEE (reference sequence). This CDR3 is 15 amino acids long. CDR3 in DNA: TGTGCCAGCAGCTTCGGGGTGGGGTGGGGCACTGAAGCTTTCTTT. It translates to CASSFGVGWGTEAFF.

The chain carries TRBV5-1 and TRBJ2-4, with TRBD1 identical over 8 bases. J gave up 5 bases and V 4 bases, and 5 bases lay outside the gene matches. The CDR3 spans 14 residues. The V gene's germline CDR1 is SGHRS and CDR2 YFSETQ. The CDR3 reads CASSRGQVENIQYF. The CDR3 nucleotides read TGCGCCAGCAGCCGGGGACAGGTGGAAAACATTCAGTACTTC.

J is TRBJ2-7 and V is TRBV9; TRBD2 might be the D (6 bases). This CDR3 has 13 amino acids. Trimming took off 3 bases at V and 6 bases at J, with 13 bases between the two ends. The germline gives CDR1 SGDLS, CDR2 YYNGEE. CDR3 region: CASSDRSGGEQYF. CDR3 sequence (DNA): TGTGCCAGCAGCGACAGATCCGGGGGCGAGCAGTACTTC.

The rearrangement uses TRBV27 and TRBJ2-7, with 7 positions matching TRBD1. Trimming cost V 1 base and J 3 bases; bases outside gene matches: 3. The CDR3 is 14 residues long. The germline gives CDR1 MNHEY, CDR2 SMNVEV (reference sequence). The CDR3: CASSLFDRVYEQYF. As DNA, the CDR3 is TGTGCCAGCAGTTTATTCGACAGGGTCTACGAGCAGTACTTC.

This rearrangement joins TRBV6-4 to TRBJ2-7, with D tentatively TRBD2 (5 bases). V was cut by 8 bases and J by 3 bases, with 8 bases left in between. Germline V gene lookup returns CDR1 MRHNA and CDR2 SNTAGT. This CDR3 is built from 11 residues. The CDR3: CASERDYEQYF. CDR3 coding DNA: TGTGCCAGCGAGAGGGACTACGAGCAGTACTTC.

The chain combines TRBV2 with TRBJ2-2; TRBD1 matches 9 bases. The CDR3 consists of 14 residues. Germline V gives CDR1 SNHLY, CDR2 FYNNEI. The J segment lost 6 bases and the V segment lost 3 bases, leaving 2 bases of the junction unmatched. The CDR3 loop is CASSDTGGPGELFF. CDR3 bases: TGTGCCAGCAGTGACACAGGGGGCCCCGGGGAGCTGTTTTTT. Variable domain in full (rest from reference TRBV2 and TRBJ2-2): EPEVTQTPSHQVTQMGQEVILRCVPISNHLYFYWYRQILGQKVEFLVSFYNNEISEKSEIFDDQFSVERPDGSNFTLKIRSTKLEDSAMYFCASSDTGGPGELFFGEGSRLTVL.

This clone was recorded a few times. This chain uses TRBV5-1 with TRBJ1-5; 9 nucleotides match TRBD1. The germline V gene has CDR1 SGHRS and CDR2 YFSETQ. Germline trimming cut 4 bases from V and 4 bases from J; bases unmatched to any gene: 6. CDR3 length: 15 amino acids. CDR3 sequence (DNA): TGCGCCAGCAGCGAAGGGACAGGGAGTAATCAGCCCCAGCATTTT. Protein: CASSEGTGSNQPQHF.

The chain recombines TRBV6-1 with TRBJ1-5, with D perhaps matching TRBD1 (5 bases). Germline values: CDR1 MNHNS, CDR2 SASEGT. The CDR3 is 13 residues long. Trimming left V 6 bases short and J 8 bases short, with 14 bases between. The CDR3 sequence: CASRRQLGEPQHF. The CDR3 nucleotides read TGTGCCAGCAGACGACAGTTAGGAGAGCCCCAGCATTTT.

V usage is TRBV4-1 and J usage is TRBJ1-1; the D gene is possibly TRBD1 (5 bases). Looked up from germline, CDR1 is MGHRA and CDR2 is YSYEKL. Between the trimmed V and J ends, which lost 3 bases and 2 bases, there was a span of 7 bases. The CDR3 spans 13 residues. This CDR3 is CASSHRGNTEAFF. In DNA form, the CDR3 reads TGCGCCAGCAGCCATAGGGGAAACACTGAAGCTTTCTTT.

This sequence joins TRBV2 and TRBJ2-1; D may be TRBD2 (6 bases). Trimming left V 8 bases short and J 4 bases short, with 12 bases between. The CDR3 covers 13 residues. Germline V gives CDR1 SNHLY, CDR2 FYNNEI. The CDR3 loop reads CASLGGDYNEQFF. In DNA form, the CDR3 reads TGTGCCAGCCTGGGCGGGGATTACAATGAGCAGTTCTTC. The variable domain in full, with the rest retrieved from reference TRBV2 and TRBJ2-1, is EPEVTQTPSHQVTQMGQEVILRCVPISNHLYFYWYRQILGQKVEFLVSFYNNEISEKSEIFDDQFSVERPDGSNFTLKIRSTKLEDSAMYFCASLGGDYNEQFFGPGTRLTVL.

The chain is built from TRBV19 and TRBJ2-5, with 8 nucleotides matching TRBD1. There are 16 residues in the CDR3. The ends lost 1 base at V and 2 bases at J; junction bases unmatched: 6. Looked up from germline, CDR1 is LNHDA and CDR2 is SQIVND (reference sequence). The CDR3, as DNA: TGTGCCAGTAGTATAGGTCTGGGGACAGGACAAGAGACCCAGTACTTC. It is translated as CASSIGLGTGQETQYF.